This TCR beta chain was sequenced during a study of CD8 T cells in Susac syndrome. CD8+ and CD4+ T cells circulating in blood were sequenced for TCR beta. TEMRA cells were FACS-enriched, with CD8+ and CD4+ T cells isolated negatively. CDR3 size: 13 residues. Germline values: CDR1 SQVTM, CDR2 ANQGSEA. Germline trimming cut 2 bases from V and 1 base from J; bases unmatched to any gene: 0. RNA, at about 0.5 to 1 ug, was reverse transcribed with random hexamers. An immunoSEQ multiplex PCR generated amplified TCR beta CDR3 products spanning 54 Vbeta and 13 Jbeta. Using its own MiXCR run on the immunoSEQ multiplex PCR reads, TCRdb lists one record per CDR3 protein. The data contain approximately 70,000 distinct CDR3 sequences, 90% to 95% of them singletons.

The TCR sequence derives from a human donor with multiple sclerosis. The V and J genes are TRBV29-1 and TRBJ2-7, with 9 bases fitting TRBD2. Material for sequencing was CD8+ T cells from PBMCs. CDR3 region: CSVELAGSYEQYF. The CDR3 bases are TGCAGCGTTGAACTAGCGGGGTCCTACGAGCAGTACTTC.